This note documents a single TCR beta chain sequence. Its antigen is still unknown. TCR alpha and beta CDR3 regions were amplified from RNA using iRepertoire nested multiplex PCR. Tissue mRNA or PBMC total RNA, 100-400 ng, went into one-step reverse transcription and amplification. TCRdb processed the multiplex PCR reads anew with MiXCR; each CDR3 protein has one entry. The sample holds about 140,000 distinct CDR3 sequences, roughly two fifths seen once. The entry originates in a study of glioma-infiltrating T cells. Study outcomes and limitations: CDR3 overlap between tissue and blood was very small. Non-neoplastic patients had below-expected tissue-blood divergence, while all gliomas exceeded expectation.

Per the germline V gene, CDR1 is SGHRS and CDR2 is YFSETQ. This CDR3 contains 15 residues. V gave up 4 bases and J gave up 3 bases; unmatched junction bases: 4. The J gene is TRBJ2-2, the V gene TRBV5-1; 9 bases agree with TRBD2. Sequencing was done on a sample of glioma tissue, nonneoplastic brain tissue, or PBMCs (not recorded which). The clonotype was recovered from a human donor with low-grade glioma or glioblastoma, undergoing nonglioma brain surgery, or in good health (not recorded which). DNA of the CDR3: TGCGCCAGCAGCCTTCGGACTAGCGACACCGGGGAGCTGTTTTTT. This encodes CASSLRTSDTGELFF. The whole variable domain, remainder taken from reference TRBV5-1 and TRBJ2-2, is KAGVTQTPRYLIKTRGQQVTLSCSPISGHRSVSWYQQTPGQGLQFLFEYFSETQRNKGNFPGRFSGRQFSNSRSEMNVSTLELGDSALYLCASSLRTSDTGELFFGEGSRLTVL.